Detailed here is one TCR beta chain. What it binds is not known. These data are taken from a study of post-analysis software for immune sequencing data. Study details: Some patients lacked subtype; others had relapsing-remitting, secondary progressive or progressive-relapsing disease. Study-level results: There were five TRBV segments more frequent in patients than controls, and TRBV5-6, TRBV5-1 and TRBV20-1 were among them. Strong co-clustering by F measure linked samples that shared a preparation batch. A significant reduction in normalized Chao1 diversity was observed in multiple sclerosis patients versus controls.

Presence of unique molecular identifiers characterized the TCR beta cDNA libraries. Some 500,000 cDNA molecules were obtained from about 0.98 to 11 million T cells. TCRdb processed the PCR reads anew with MiXCR; each CDR3 protein has one entry. The sample gives about 170,000 distinct CDR3 sequences, approximately 28% of which show up once; over 1.2% is in the top ten. V dropped 6 bases and J dropped 0 bases, with 6 bases sitting between them. The length of the CDR3 is 14 residues. CDR1 is SGHTA and CDR2 is FQGTGA in the germline V gene. This TCR was sampled from a girl under 18 with multiple sclerosis. The V and J genes are TRBV7-3 and TRBJ2-6, with D uncertain. Sequencing was carried out using blood. The CDR3, as DNA: TGTGCCAGCAGGGCTAGCTCTGGGGCCAACGTCCTGACTTTC. Protein sequence: CASRASSGANVLTF. Complete variable domain (other parts from reference TRBV7-3 and TRBJ2-6): GAGVSQTPSNKVTEKGKYVELRCDPISGHTALYWYRQSLGQGPEFLIYFQGTGAADDSGLPNDRFFAVRPEGSVSTLKIQRTERGDSAVYLCASRASSGANVLTFGAGSRLTVL.